The clone carrying this T cell receptor beta chain showed up many times. This record comes from a study of cytomegalovirus exposure and HLA in healthy donors. Amplification used 60 Vbeta primers and 13 Jbeta primers. Produced via immunoSEQ multiplex PCR; TCRdb's table is partial and in-frame only. The top ten hold 4.8% of the sample, which has 100,000 or so clones, around 63% seen once. Germline CDR1 LGHNA, CDR2 YNFKEQ. This CDR3 spans 14 amino acids. The V end lost 0 bases, the J end lost 9 bases, and 14 bases lay between the germline ends. This chain joins TRBV4-2 and TRBJ1-2; D unclear. This receptor was obtained from a human donor in good health. The sequenced material came from PBMCs. The CDR3 coding sequence is TGTGCCAGCAGCCAAGATCAACCGTCCAGGAGCTACACCTTC. Amino acid sequence: CASSQDQPSRSYTF.